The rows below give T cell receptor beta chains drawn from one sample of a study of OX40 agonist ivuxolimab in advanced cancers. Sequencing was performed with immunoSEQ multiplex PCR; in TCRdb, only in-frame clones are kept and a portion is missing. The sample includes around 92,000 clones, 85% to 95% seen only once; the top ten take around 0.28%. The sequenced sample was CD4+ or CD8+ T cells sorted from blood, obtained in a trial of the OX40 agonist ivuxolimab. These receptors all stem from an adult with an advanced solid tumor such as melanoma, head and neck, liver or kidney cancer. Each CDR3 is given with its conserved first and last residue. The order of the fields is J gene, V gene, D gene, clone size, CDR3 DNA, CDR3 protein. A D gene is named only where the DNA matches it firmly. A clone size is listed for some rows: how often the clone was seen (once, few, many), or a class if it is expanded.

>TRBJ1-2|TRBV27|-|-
TGTGCCAGCAGCCCTCGTCCGGGGAAGGTTGGCTACACCTTC
CASSPRPGKVGYTF
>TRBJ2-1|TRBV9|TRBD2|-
TGTGCCAGCAGCGCTGATACTAGCGGGAGGGGAAACAATGAGCAGTTCTTC
CASSADTSGRGNNEQFF
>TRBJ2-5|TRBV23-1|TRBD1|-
TGCGCCAGCAGTCAATCGGGGGACAGGGAAATTGGAGAGACCCAGTACTTC
CASSQSGDREIGETQYF
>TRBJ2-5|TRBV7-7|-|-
TGTGCTAGCAGCTTTCGGCACGGGGACCAAGAGACCCAGTACTTC
CASSFRHGDQETQYF
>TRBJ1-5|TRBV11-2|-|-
TGTGCCAGCAGCCTTAAATTTGGGCAGGGAGGCAATCAGCCCCAGCATTTT
CASSLKFGQGGNQPQHF
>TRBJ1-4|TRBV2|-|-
TGTGCCAGCGCCCTAGACAGGCTTAATGAAAAACTGTTTTTT
CASALDRLNEKLFF
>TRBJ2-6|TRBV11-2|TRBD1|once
TGTGCCAGCAGTTCAGTTCCAGGACAGGGGGCTTCTGGGGCCAACGTCCTGACTTTC
CASSSVPGQGASGANVLTF
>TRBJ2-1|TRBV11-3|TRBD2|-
TGTGCCAGCAGCTTAGAACTAGCGGGCGGATACAATGAGCAGTTCTTC
CASSLELAGGYNEQFF
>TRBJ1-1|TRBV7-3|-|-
TGTGCCTCCATCAAACAAGGACATGAAGCTTTCTTT
CASIKQGHEAFF
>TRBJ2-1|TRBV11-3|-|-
TGTGCCAGCAGCTTAGAGGGTAGGGCCTACAATGAGCAGTTCTTC
CASSLEGRAYNEQFF
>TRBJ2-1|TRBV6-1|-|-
TGTGCCAGCAGTGATTTTCCGGCAAAAGAGGAGCAGTTCTTC
CASSDFPAKEEQFF